This TCR beta chain was sequenced during a study of T-cell memory formation after mild COVID-19 (dated by TCRdb to the early 2020s). As for the study more broadly: TCR sequence clusters from the two donors were largely donor specific. The cohort was made up of two young adult volunteers, one female and one male, who were previously healthy. In a couple of donors, T-cell clones that expanded and contracted after mild COVID-19 were tracked by sequencing TCRalpha and TCRbeta repertoires over time.

Ficoll-Paque density gradient centrifugation was used to isolate PBMCs. On the study overall, not on this receptor specifically: Some responding clones were found in pre-infection memory, which suggests that pre-existing cross-reactive memory T cells took part in the SARS-CoV-2 response. Clones that contracted from day 15 to 85 showed balanced CD4/CD8 phenotypes, whereas a second wave of clones that expanded from day 15 to 37 leaned towards CD4+. Whether the second-wave clones peaking on day 37 were SARS-CoV-2 specific was not confirmed. The study included only a couple of mild cases, and larger cohorts that include severe cases with pre-infection samples were judged to be necessary. Contracting CD4+ clones were located mainly in the CM and EM memory subsets, whereas CD8+ clones were found to be enriched in EMRA.

Data came from an Illumina NovaSeq 6000. TCRalpha and TCRbeta cDNA libraries were constructed by 5'RACE with constant-segment primers, with sample barcodes and unique molecular identifiers being introduced. Trizol reagent was used to extract RNA from every sample. Libraries were amplified in two PCR steps, with a second sample barcode and Illumina TruSeq adapters added in the second step. Sequencing of the libraries was done on an Illumina NovaSeq, producing 2 x 150 bp paired-end reads. Under the source paper's analysis protocol: Demultiplexing of reads and collapsing into UMI-guided consensus sequences were performed with migec v1.2.7. Using mixcr v2.1.11, UMI consensuses were aligned to TRA and TRB V and J templates and then assembled into clonotypes. A clonotype was counted as expanded or contracted only when both edgeR and NoisET called the clonotype significant, with the noise models trained on biological replicates. For edgeR calls, the cutoffs were a false discovery rate-adjusted p below 0.01 and a log2 fold-change threshold of 1. PCA with hierarchical clustering of max-normalized trajectories of the 1000 most abundant clonotypes was used as exploratory dynamics analysis. Each responding clone was given a CD4 or CD8 phenotype based on the CD4+ and CD8+ repertoires, which had been sequenced separately. TCRdb reprocessed the public reads (quality trimming at Q25 with fastp, clone calling with MiXCR) and kept in-frame beta chains. All rows with the same CDR3 protein become a single entry with the most common DNA and genes. These V and J calls are TCRdb output, not the study's own analysis. The sample records a few hundred thousand distinct CDR3 sequences, about a sixth of which are singletons. Of the sample, under 25% is held by the ten largest clones.

Including the terminal cysteine and phenylalanine, the CDR3 comprises 16 residues. The CDR3 DNA has 48 bases and is translated from base 1. Trimming costs V 4 bases and J 1 base, and their ends lie 14 bases apart. The germline V gene yields SGHVS for CDR1 and FQNEAQ for CDR2. This clonotype was counted only a few times. Its target antigen remains unknown. Per-base qualities were not stored, and no clone one base away is much larger. This clonotype was sampled from a man younger than 35 who had mild COVID-19 (a few samples of this study predate the infection). The sample titles of this study are shuffled in the database, so cell type and time point are left out; the donor was told from shared clones. The sample was PBMCs or a T cell subset sorted from them (not recorded which). The V and J genes are TRBV7-8 and TRBJ1-5; a tentative D match to TRBD1 spans 5 bases. DNA sequence: TGTGCCAGCAGCTACCCTGGGGGGAGAAGCAATCAGCCCCAGCATTTT. Its product reads: CASSYPGGRSNQPQHF.